This T cell receptor beta chain was identified during a study of blood T cell repertoires in COVID-19. Study summary: Cohort 3 donors were reported recovered after two negative PCRs, clearance, or symptom resolution. COVID-19 samples from acute and convalescent phases originated in the United States, Italy and Spain. Nucleic acid was either cDNA or gDNA, and it came from T cells, B-cell-depleted T cells, or PBMCs.

Trimming removed 3 bases from V and 3 bases from J; junction bases left unmatched: 4. The CDR3 spans 16 residues. Germline V CDR1 and CDR2: MNHEY, SMNVEV (reference sequence). Only in-frame clones appear in the TCRdb table, and some are missing; sequencing was by immunoSEQ multiplex PCR. Here the sample spans about 210,000 clones, around 86% being singletons. The specimen was PBMCs or T cells enriched from blood (not recorded which). This chain uses TRBV27 with TRBJ2-7, with 14 bases matching TRBD2. The receptor was isolated from a man aged 25 to 40 in a cohort exposed to, infected with or recovered from COVID-19 (not recorded which). CDR3 sequence (DNA): TGTGCCAGCAGTTTGGGACTAGCGGGAGTCGGCTACGAGCAGTACTTC. Translation gives CASSLGLAGVGYEQYF.